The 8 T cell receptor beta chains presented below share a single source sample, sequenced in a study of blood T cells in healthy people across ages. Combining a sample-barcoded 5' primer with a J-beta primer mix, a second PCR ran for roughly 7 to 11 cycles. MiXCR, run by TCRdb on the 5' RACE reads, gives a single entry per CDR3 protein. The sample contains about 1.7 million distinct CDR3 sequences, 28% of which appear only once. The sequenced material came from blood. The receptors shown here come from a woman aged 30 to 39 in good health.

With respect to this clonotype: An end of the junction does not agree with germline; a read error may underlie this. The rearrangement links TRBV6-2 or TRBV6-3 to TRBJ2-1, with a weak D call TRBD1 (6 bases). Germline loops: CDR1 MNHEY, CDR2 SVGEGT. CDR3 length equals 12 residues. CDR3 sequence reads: CTSSLVRGEQFF. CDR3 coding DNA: TGTACCAGCAGCCTCGTAAGGGGGGAGCAGTTCTTC.

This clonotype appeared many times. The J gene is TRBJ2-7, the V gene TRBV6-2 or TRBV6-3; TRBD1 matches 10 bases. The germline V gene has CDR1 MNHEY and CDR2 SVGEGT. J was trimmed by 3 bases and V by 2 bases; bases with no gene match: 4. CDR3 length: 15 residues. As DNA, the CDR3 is TGTGCCAGCAGTTACCAAGGGACAGGGGTCTACGAGCAGTACTTC. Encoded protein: CASSYQGTGVYEQYF.

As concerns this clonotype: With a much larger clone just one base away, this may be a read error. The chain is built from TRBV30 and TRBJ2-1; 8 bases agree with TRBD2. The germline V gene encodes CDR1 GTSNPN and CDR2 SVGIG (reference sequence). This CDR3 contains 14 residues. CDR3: CARSKGLALNEQFF. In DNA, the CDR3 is TGTGCCCGGAGTAAAGGACTAGCCCTCAATGAGCAGTTCTTC.

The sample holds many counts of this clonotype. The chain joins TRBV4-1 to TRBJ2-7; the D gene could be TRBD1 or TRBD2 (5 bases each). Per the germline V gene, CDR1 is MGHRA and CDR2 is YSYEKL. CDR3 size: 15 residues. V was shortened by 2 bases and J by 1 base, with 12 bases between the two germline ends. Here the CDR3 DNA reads TGCGCCAGCAGCCAAACCCGGGGCGCATCCTACGAGCAGTACTTC. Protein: CASSQTRGASYEQYF.

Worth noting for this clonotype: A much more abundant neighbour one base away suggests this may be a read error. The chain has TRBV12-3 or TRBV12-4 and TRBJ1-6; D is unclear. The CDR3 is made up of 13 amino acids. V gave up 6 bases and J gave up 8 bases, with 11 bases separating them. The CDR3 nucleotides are TGTGCCAGCAGCCCGACTCGATATTCACCCCTCCACTTT. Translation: CASSPTRYSPLHF.

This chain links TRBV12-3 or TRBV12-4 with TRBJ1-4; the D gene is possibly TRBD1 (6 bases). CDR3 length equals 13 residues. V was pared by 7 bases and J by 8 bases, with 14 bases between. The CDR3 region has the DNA TGTGCCAGCACCGCAGGGGTTGGGGAAAAACTGTTTTTT. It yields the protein CASTAGVGEKLFF.

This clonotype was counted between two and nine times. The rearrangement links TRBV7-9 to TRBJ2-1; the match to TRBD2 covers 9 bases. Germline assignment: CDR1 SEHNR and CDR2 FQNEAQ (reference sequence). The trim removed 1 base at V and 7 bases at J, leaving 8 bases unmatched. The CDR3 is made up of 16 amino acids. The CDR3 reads CASSLELRGGANEQFF. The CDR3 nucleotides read TGTGCCAGCAGCTTAGAACTTCGCGGGGGGGCGAATGAGCAGTTCTTC. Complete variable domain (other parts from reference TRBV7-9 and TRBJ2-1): DTGVSQNPRHKITKRGQNVTFRCDPISEHNRLYWYRQTLGQGPEFLTYFQNEAQLEKSRLLSDRFSAERPKGSFSTLEIQRTEQGDSAMYLCASSLELRGGANEQFFGPGTRLTVL.

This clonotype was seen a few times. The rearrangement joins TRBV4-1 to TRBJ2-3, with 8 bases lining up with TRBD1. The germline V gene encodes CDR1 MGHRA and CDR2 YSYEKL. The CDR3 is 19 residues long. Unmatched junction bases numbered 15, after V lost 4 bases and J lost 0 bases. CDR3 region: CASSLTSSGQGYSTDTQYF. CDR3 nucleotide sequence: TGCGCCAGCAGCCTCACAAGCTCCGGACAGGGCTACAGCACAGATACGCAGTATTTT.